The 11 T cell receptor beta chains below were found in one sample sequenced in a study of blood T cells in healthy people across ages. PCR was performed a second time for about 7 to 11 cycles using a sample-barcoded 5' primer and a J-beta primer mix. TCRdb re-analysed the 5' RACE reads in MiXCR, keeping a single row per CDR3 protein. Among about 970,000 distinct CDR3 sequences listed, approximately 50% were seen once. The specimen sequenced was blood. The source is a woman aged 55-69 years in good health.

V gene TRBV7-2 combines with J gene TRBJ2-5; the D call may be TRBD1 or TRBD2 (5 bases each). There are 13 residues in the CDR3. Germline CDR1 and CDR2: SGHTA and FQGNSA. V dropped 4 bases and J dropped 5 bases, with 11 bases sitting between them. The CDR3 region is CASSSSWDETQYF. CDR3 DNA sequence: TGTGCCAGCAGCTCCTCTTGGGACGAGACCCAGTACTTC. The full variable domain, rest sourced from reference TRBV7-2 and TRBJ2-5, is GAGVSQSPSNKVTEKGKDVELRCDPISGHTALYWYRQSLGQGLEFLIYFQGNSAPDKSGLPSDRFSAERTGGSVSTLTIQRTQQEDSAVYLCASSSSWDETQYFGPGTRLLVL.

The chain is built from TRBV18 and TRBJ2-7, with 8 positions matching TRBD1. Germline values: CDR1 KGHSH, CDR2 LQKENI. V trimming: 3 bases; J trimming: 4 bases; junction bases outside the gene matches: 5. There are 14 residues in the CDR3. CDR3 protein: CASSPRTGRYEQYF. CDR3 nucleotide sequence: TGTGCCAGCTCACCGAGGACAGGGCGTTACGAGCAGTACTTC.

Notes on this clonotype: With a much larger clone just one base away, this may be a read error. The J gene is TRBJ2-7, the V gene TRBV12-3 or TRBV12-4; D unresolved. V lost 5 bases to trimming and J lost 3 bases, with 14 bases between them. The CDR3 is made up of 14 amino acids. The CDR3 DNA is TGTGCCAGCAGTGTAGGCTCCGCCAGCTACGAGCAGTACTTC. It translates to CASSVGSASYEQYF.

A remark on this clonotype: An end of the junction does not agree with germline; a read error may underlie this. The chain couples TRBV27 to TRBJ2-7; no clear D. The germline CDR1 and CDR2 sequences are MNHEY and SMNVEV (reference sequence). The CDR3 extends over 14 amino acids. This chain's CDR3 is CTSSFATLSYEQYF. The CDR3 region has the DNA TGTACCAGCAGTTTTGCGACTTTATCCTACGAGCAGTACTTC.

This clonotype was observed a few times. The V and J genes are TRBV7-9 and TRBJ2-5, with D unresolved. The CDR3 contains 15 residues. The V gene lost 5 bases and the J gene lost 4 bases, with 17 bases spanning the gap. CDR1 and CDR2 (germline): SEHNR, FQNEAQ (reference sequence). CDR3 sequence (DNA): TGTGCCAGCAGCCAAACACCGGGTCGAGTAGAGACCCAGTACTTC. It translates to CASSQTPGRVETQYF.

The V and J genes are TRBV4-1 and TRBJ2-7; D unresolved. Germline values: CDR1 MGHRA, CDR2 YSYEKL. This CDR3 has 15 residues. With 4 bases removed from V and 1 base from J, the gap between germline ends came to 14 bases. The CDR3 region is CASSLADTSSYEQYF. Here the CDR3 DNA reads TGCGCCAGCAGCCTAGCAGATACCTCTTCCTACGAGCAGTACTTC.

This clonotype was found a few times. The genes are TRBV4-2 and TRBJ2-7; 11 bases agree with TRBD1. There are 15 residues in the CDR3. Germline CDR1 is LGHNA and CDR2 is YNFKEQ. V was clipped by 2 bases and J by 7 bases; unmatched bases: 7. In DNA form, the CDR3 reads TGTGCCAGCAGCCAACCCGGGACAGGGGGACCGGAGCAGTACTTC. The encoded protein is CASSQPGTGGPEQYF.

This clonotype was recorded a few times. The rearrangement links TRBV3-1 to TRBJ2-1; TRBD2 aligns across 11 bases. CDR1 is LGHDT, CDR2 YNNKEL, per germline (reference sequence). This CDR3 is 16 amino acids long. Unmatched junction bases numbered 7, after V lost 2 bases and J lost 7 bases. The CDR3 sequence: CASSQIAGGVGNEQFF. Here the CDR3 DNA reads TGTGCCAGCAGCCAAATAGCGGGAGGGGTTGGGAATGAGCAGTTCTTC.

J is TRBJ2-3 and V is TRBV5-1, with TRBD2 identical over 8 bases. CDR1 and CDR2 (germline): SGHRS, YFSETQ. V shed 7 bases, J shed 4 bases, and the junction held 8 bases outside the gene matches. The CDR3 is 14 amino acids. CDR3 residues: CASESSGEPDTQYF. For the CDR3, the DNA is TGCGCCAGCGAGAGTAGCGGGGAGCCAGATACGCAGTATTTT. The full variable domain, rest sourced from reference TRBV5-1 and TRBJ2-3, is KAGVTQTPRYLIKTRGQQVTLSCSPISGHRSVSWYQQTPGQGLQFLFEYFSETQRNKGNFPGRFSGRQFSNSRSEMNVSTLELGDSALYLCASESSGEPDTQYFGPGTRLTVL.

The V call is TRBV20-1, the J call TRBJ1-5, with TRBD1 as a possible D gene (5 bases). The V end lost 1 base, the J end lost 4 bases, and 5 bases lay between the germline ends. The CDR3 sequence is 12 residues long. Germline V gene sequence: CDR1 DFQATT, CDR2 SNEGSKA (reference sequence). As DNA, the CDR3 is TGCAGTGCTAGAGGGACAAATCAGCCCCAGCATTTT. Translated, it gives CSARGTNQPQHF.

This clonotype has a handful of counts. The CDR3 sequence is CAGAGDNNEQFF. CDR3 DNA sequence: TGTGCCGGGGCCGGGGATAACAATGAGCAGTTCTTC. The chain couples TRBV12-3 or TRBV12-4 to TRBJ2-1, with D perhaps matching TRBD1 or TRBD2 (5 bases each). Trimming removed 11 bases from V and 5 bases from J, with 13 bases in between. The CDR3 sequence is 12 residues long.